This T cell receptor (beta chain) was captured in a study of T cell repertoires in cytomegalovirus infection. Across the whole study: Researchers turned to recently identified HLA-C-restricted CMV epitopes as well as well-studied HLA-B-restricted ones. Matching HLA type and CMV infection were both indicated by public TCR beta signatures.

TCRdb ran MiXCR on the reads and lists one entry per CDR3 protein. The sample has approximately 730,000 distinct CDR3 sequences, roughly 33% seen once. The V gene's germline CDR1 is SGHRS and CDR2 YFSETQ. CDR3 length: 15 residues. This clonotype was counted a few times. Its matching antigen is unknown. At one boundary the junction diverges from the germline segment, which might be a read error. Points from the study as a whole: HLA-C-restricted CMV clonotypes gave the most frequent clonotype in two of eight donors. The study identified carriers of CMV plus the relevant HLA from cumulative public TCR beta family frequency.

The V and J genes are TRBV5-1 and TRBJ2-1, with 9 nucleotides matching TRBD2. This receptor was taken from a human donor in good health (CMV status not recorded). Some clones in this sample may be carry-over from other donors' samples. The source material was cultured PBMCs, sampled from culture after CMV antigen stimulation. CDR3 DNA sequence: TGTGCCAGCAGCTTAGCGGGGGACTCCTACAATGAGCAGTTCTTC. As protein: CASSLAGDSYNEQFF.